One and the same sample provided the 15 T cell receptor beta chains below, sequenced in a study of blood T cell repertoires in COVID-19. Sequencing used immunoSEQ multiplex PCR; TCRdb keeps in-frame clones, though not all of them. The data hold about 67,000 clones, with around 87% observed a single time. The sequencing input was peripheral blood. These receptors all stem from a man in his fifties or sixties with active COVID-19.

Only a few counts were recorded for this clone. Other DNA sequences within the sample encode an identical CDR3. This chain links TRBV7-9 with TRBJ2-7; D uncertain. The CDR3 spans 11 residues. Trimming took 5 bases from V and 3 from J, leaving 5 bases between them. Germline V gives CDR1 SEHNR, CDR2 FQNEAQ (reference sequence). The CDR3 coding sequence is TGTGCCAGCAGCAGCAACTACGAGCAGTACTTC. Its translation is CASSSNYEQYF.

V usage is TRBV6-5 and J usage is TRBJ2-7, with D unclear. The germline CDR1 and CDR2 sequences are MNHEY and SVGAGI. The V gene lost 2 bases and the J gene lost 3 bases, with 5 bases spanning the gap. The CDR3 runs 12 residues. CDR3 sequence reads: CASSYNNYEQYF. The CDR3 DNA is TGTGCCAGCAGTTACAATAACTACGAGCAGTACTTC.

V gene TRBV5-4 combines with J gene TRBJ2-1; possible D gene TRBD2, 5 bases. The CDR3 consists of 18 residues. V lost 3 bases and J 6 bases, leaving 25 bases between the germline ends. Per germline, CDR1 SGHNT and CDR2 YYREEE (reference sequence). The CDR3 nucleotides are TGTGCCAGCAGCTCTGCCTCAGAGAGAGCGGCCTCCCGCAATGAGCAGTTCTTC. Amino acid sequence: CASSSASERAASRNEQFF.

This rearrangement joins TRBV11-2 to TRBJ2-1; 9 bases are a match to TRBD2. V shed 7 bases and J 3 bases; nucleotides not matched to a gene: 7. The V gene's germline CDR1 is SGHAT and CDR2 FQNNGV. The CDR3 is 15 amino acids. The DNA of the CDR3 is TGTGCCAGCACCTATCGTAGCGGGAGCTACAATGAGCAGTTCTTC. Its translation: CASTYRSGSYNEQFF. The full variable domain, completed using reference TRBV11-2 and TRBJ2-1, is EAGVAQSPRYKIIEKRQSVAFWCNPISGHATLYWYQQILGQGPKLLIQFQNNGVVDDSQLPKDRFSAERLKGVDSTLKIQPAKLEDSAVYLCASTYRSGSYNEQFFGPGTRLTVL.

The gene calls are TRBV5-1 and TRBJ1-1; a weak D match, TRBD1 (5 bases). Trimming stripped 2 bases from V and 0 bases from J, with 17 bases between. This CDR3 contains 17 residues. Germline loops: CDR1 SGHRS, CDR2 YFSETQ. The CDR3 DNA reads as TGCGCCAGCAGCTTAGAGGACATCGGATCCATGAACACTGAAGCTTTCTTT. It is translated as CASSLEDIGSMNTEAFF.

The chain has TRBV7-9 and TRBJ1-5, with TRBD1 matching 8 bases. J was trimmed by 3 bases and V by 4 bases; bases with no gene match: 8. Germline CDR1 is SEHNR and CDR2 is FQNEAQ (reference sequence). This CDR3 region has 16 residues. CDR3 sequence: CASSSLDRALNQPQHF. CDR3 nucleotides: TGTGCCAGCAGCTCCTTGGACAGGGCCCTCAATCAGCCCCAGCATTTT.

The V gene is TRBV14, the J gene TRBJ1-1, with no clear D. Per the germline V gene, CDR1 is SGHDN and CDR2 is FVKESK. The germline V and J ends were trimmed by 4 bases and 11 bases, with 17 bases remaining between them. The CDR3 totals 13 residues. Here the CDR3 reads CASSPPYVPGAFF. CDR3 DNA sequence: TGTGCCAGCAGCCCCCCCTACGTCCCCGGGGCTTTCTTT.

The chain uses TRBV19 and TRBJ2-2; unclear D gene. The CDR3 is 13 residues long. Germline V gene lookup returns CDR1 LNHDA and CDR2 SQIVND (reference sequence). V was trimmed by 6 bases and J by 6 bases, leaving 11 bases between them. CDR3 region: CASRLEPAGELFF. Here the CDR3 DNA reads TGTGCCAGTAGGCTAGAGCCTGCCGGGGAGCTGTTTTTT.

The V gene is TRBV5-4, the J gene TRBJ2-2; 7 bases map to TRBD2. Per germline, CDR1 SGHNT and CDR2 YYREEE (reference sequence). The junction had 2 bases not matched to a gene; V was cut back by 2 bases and J by 4 bases. The CDR3 totals 14 residues. Here the CDR3 DNA reads TGTGCCAGCAGCTTAGCGGGACGCACCGGGGAGCTGTTTTTT. As protein: CASSLAGRTGELFF.

This clone has only one observation. The genes are TRBV5-1 and TRBJ2-2; maybe TRBD1 (6 bases). Germline V lookup: CDR1 SGHRS, CDR2 YFSETQ. V dropped 4 bases and J dropped 2 bases, with 12 bases sitting between them. This CDR3 has 15 residues. The CDR3 DNA reads TGCGCCAGCAGCCCACCGGGACATAACACCGGGGAGCTGTTTTTT. Its translation: CASSPPGHNTGELFF. Together with reference TRBV5-1 and TRBJ2-2, the CDR3 gives the full variable domain: KAGVTQTPRYLIKTRGQQVTLSCSPISGHRSVSWYQQTPGQGLQFLFEYFSETQRNKGNFPGRFSGRQFSNSRSEMNVSTLELGDSALYLCASSPPGHNTGELFFGEGSRLTVL.

The chain carries TRBV6-5 and TRBJ2-3, with 12 bases identical to TRBD2. The J segment lost 1 base and the V segment lost 6 bases, leaving 2 bases of the junction unmatched. This CDR3 has 15 amino acids. CDR1 and CDR2 (germline): MNHEY, SVGAGI. The CDR3 protein is CASRRLAGGTDTQYF. CDR3 nucleotides: TGTGCCAGCAGACGACTAGCGGGGGGCACAGATACGCAGTATTTT.

V and J are TRBV7-3 and TRBJ1-1; 8 nucleotides line up with TRBD1. Germline CDR1 reads SGHTA; CDR2 reads FQGTGA. This CDR3 is built from 18 residues. V lost 4 bases and J lost 0; bases outside the gene matches: 13. The CDR3 region is CASSSSSGTGLVNTEAFF. In nucleotides, the CDR3 is TGTGCCAGCAGCTCCAGTTCCGGGACAGGACTAGTGAACACTGAAGCTTTCTTT. Full variable domain (outside the CDR3, taken from reference TRBV7-3 and TRBJ1-1): GAGVSQTPSNKVTEKGKYVELRCDPISGHTALYWYRQSLGQGPEFLIYFQGTGAADDSGLPNDRFFAVRPEGSVSTLKIQRTERGDSAVYLCASSSSSGTGLVNTEAFFGQGTRLTVV.

The count of this clone is one. The rearrangement uses TRBV5-1 and TRBJ2-3, with 12 bases identical to TRBD2. CDR1 and CDR2 from the germline V gene are SGHRS and YFSETQ. This CDR3 is built from 16 residues. The V gene end was trimmed by 4 bases and the J gene end by 3 bases; junction bases not matched to a gene: 6. Here the CDR3 DNA reads TGCGCCAGCAGCCTTCCCGGACTAGCGGGGACAGATACGCAGTATTTT. It codes for CASSLPGLAGTDTQYF.

The V gene is TRBV5-1, the J gene TRBJ2-3; D is uncertain. Germline loops: CDR1 SGHRS, CDR2 YFSETQ. V lost 1 base and J lost 0, with 6 bases in between. This CDR3 spans 14 amino acids. In DNA form, the CDR3 reads TGCGCCAGCAGCTTGAGTCAGAGCACAGATACGCAGTATTTT. As protein: CASSLSQSTDTQYF.

V and J are TRBV18 and TRBJ2-2, with 8 bases that match TRBD1. V lost 5 bases to trimming and J lost 4 bases; unmatched junction nucleotides: 9. The germline V gene encodes CDR1 KGHSH and CDR2 LQKENI. The CDR3 runs 16 residues. The CDR3, as DNA: TGTGCCAGCTCATCGAACCCGGGACAGGCCACCGGGGAGCTGTTTTTT. Protein product: CASSSNPGQATGELFF. Looking up the rest from reference TRBV18 and TRBJ2-2 gives the full variable domain: NAGVMQNPRHLVRRRGQEARLRCSPMKGHSHVYWYRQLPEEGLKFMVYLQKENIIDESGMPKERFSAEFPKEGPSILRIQQVVRGDSAAYFCASSSNPGQATGELFFGEGSRLTVL.